The entry below describes one T cell receptor beta chain. This entry is derived from a study of blood T cell repertoires in COVID-19. Study in general: COVID-19 samples, acute and convalescent, were from the United States, Italy and Spain. Sources were T cells, B-cell-depleted T cells, or PBMCs; the material itself was cDNA or gDNA.

The CDR3 contains 13 residues. The germline gives CDR1 SEHNR, CDR2 FQNEAQ (reference sequence). Trimming cost V 1 base and J 7 bases, with 8 bases left between them. Produced via immunoSEQ multiplex PCR; TCRdb's table is partial and in-frame only. Among 81,000 or so clones, around 81% were seen once, and the ten largest hold about 12%. Sequenced material: peripheral blood. This TCR was recovered from a woman between 65 and 79 years old with active or convalescent COVID-19. The V call is TRBV7-9, the J call TRBJ2-1; D is unclear. This chain's CDR3 is CASSLGEYNEQFF. The CDR3, as DNA: TGTGCCAGCAGCTTAGGAGAGTATAATGAGCAGTTCTTC.